The 15 T cell receptor beta chains reported below all come from one sample, sequenced in a study of blood T cell repertoires in COVID-19. TCRdb's copy holds only in-frame clones and misses some; the assay was immunoSEQ multiplex PCR. The repertoire consists of under 300,000 clones, with about 86% occurring once and the leading ten covering around 3.6%. The sequenced sample consisted of peripheral blood. These receptors all stem from a man younger than 35 with active or convalescent COVID-19.

CDR3 protein: CASSRTMGEQYF. The CDR3 nucleotides read TGTGCCAGCAGCCGGACAATGGGCGAGCAGTACTTC. The chain is built from TRBV3-1 (or the pseudogene TRBV3-2) and TRBJ2-7; the D gene is possibly TRBD1 (5 bases). Trimming removed 4 bases from V and 6 bases from J, with 10 bases in between. The CDR3 contains 12 residues. Germline CDR1 reads LGHDT; CDR2 reads YNNKEL (reference sequence).

The sample holds one count of this clone. The chain links TRBV7-3 to TRBJ1-2; 7 bases line up with TRBD1. After removal of 5 bases from V and 6 bases from J, the junction contained 6 bases not matched to a gene. The CDR3 has 13 residues. Germline V gives CDR1 SGHTA, CDR2 FQGTGA. The CDR3 sequence is CASSPNQGDGYTF. The CDR3 region has the DNA TGTGCCAGCAGCCCAAACCAGGGGGATGGCTACACCTTC.

This chain connects TRBV6-6 to TRBJ1-4; tentatively, D is TRBD1 (6 bases). Trimming pared 5 bases from V and 7 bases from J, leaving 8 bases between. Germline-derived CDR1 and CDR2 are MNHNY and SVGAGI (reference sequence). The CDR3 runs to 12 residues. CDR3 protein: CASSRDIEKLFF. In DNA, the CDR3 is TGTGCCAGCAGTAGGGACATTGAAAAACTGTTTTTT.

J is TRBJ2-5 and V is TRBV27, with 12 bases matching TRBD2. Germline lookup yields CDR1 MNHEY and CDR2 SMNVEV (reference sequence). After removal of 3 bases from V and 5 bases from J, the junction contained 7 bases not matched to a gene. The CDR3 has 16 amino acids. DNA of the CDR3: TGTGCCAGCAGTTTCCTGACTAGCGGGGGTGTGGAGACCCAGTACTTC. Translated: CASSFLTSGGVETQYF.

J is TRBJ1-2 and V is TRBV6-5; possible D gene TRBD1, 6 bases. Trimming removed 2 bases from V and 4 bases from J, with 11 bases in between. CDR1 MNHEY and CDR2 SVGAGI come from the germline V gene. The CDR3 spans 14 residues. The CDR3 reads CASSYRMTGYGYTF. In DNA form, the CDR3 reads TGTGCCAGCAGTTACCGCATGACAGGCTATGGCTACACCTTC.

This clone has only a few counts. This rearrangement joins TRBV24-1 to TRBJ2-3, with D tentatively TRBD1 (9 bases). This CDR3 is 18 amino acids long. Trimming removed 4 bases from V and 5 bases from J, with 24 bases in between. Germline values: CDR1 KGHDR, CDR2 SFDVKD. CDR3 DNA: TGTGCCACCAGTGACAGGACAGGGGCTGCGGGAGGTGGAGATACGCAGTATTTT. Translating it yields CATSDRTGAAGGGDTQYF.

The genes are TRBV4-2 and TRBJ1-4; D unresolved. The CDR3 runs to 16 residues. Trimming took 0 bases from V and 4 from J, leaving 12 bases between them. Germline V gene lookup returns CDR1 LGHNA and CDR2 YNFKEQ. CDR3 protein: CASSQDVSPNNEKLFF. The CDR3 DNA reads as TGTGCCAGCAGCCAAGATGTTAGTCCGAATAATGAAAAACTGTTTTTT.

V gene TRBV5-6 combines with J gene TRBJ1-3; D may be TRBD1 (5 bases). CDR3 length equals 16 residues. CDR1 is SGHDT and CDR2 is YYEEEE in the germline V gene. Trimming left V 4 bases short and J 4 bases short, with 18 bases between. CDR3 region: CASSPRGGLGGNTIYF. The CDR3 DNA is TGTGCCAGCAGCCCCCGGGGGGGACTGGGAGGAAACACCATATATTTT.

The V call is TRBV27, the J call TRBJ1-2; D remains unclear. V was pared by 3 bases and J by 8 bases, with 22 bases between. The CDR3 is 16 amino acids. CDR1 and CDR2 from the germline V gene are MNHEY and SMNVEV (reference sequence). The CDR3 reads CASSFSTGPQGGGYTF. CDR3 coding DNA: TGTGCCAGCAGTTTCTCCACCGGGCCCCAAGGAGGCGGCTACACCTTC.

This chain connects TRBV4-1 to TRBJ2-5; maybe TRBD1 (5 bases). Germline CDR1 MGHRA, CDR2 YSYEKL. The ends were cut back, 0 bases at V and 5 bases at J, with 13 bases in the middle. The CDR3 loop spans 15 amino acids. The CDR3 bases are TGCGCCAGCAGCCAAGATGTAGGGGTCATCGAGACCCAGTACTTC. It codes for CASSQDVGVIETQYF.

This sequence joins TRBV6-7 and TRBJ2-1; 7 nucleotides align to TRBD2. TRBV6-7 is classed as an ORF, of uncertain function. This CDR3 has 12 amino acids. V gave up 11 bases and J gave up 5 bases; unmatched junction bases: 6. CDR3 sequence (DNA): TGTGCCGGGGACTACCCAAACAATGAGCAGTTCTTC. The encoded protein is CAGDYPNNEQFF.

The chain couples TRBV9 to TRBJ2-5; no firm D call. The CDR3 length is 15 residues. V dropped 1 base and J dropped 4 bases, with 14 bases sitting between them. In germline, CDR1 is SGDLS, CDR2 YYNGEE. The CDR3 nucleotides are TGTGCCAGCAGCGTAACCGCCTTCCCGGGAGAGACCCAGTACTTC. Its protein is CASSVTAFPGETQYF.

The J gene is TRBJ1-2, the V gene TRBV7-9, with 11 bases aligning to TRBD1. Trimming at V came to 5 bases and at J to 4 bases, leaving 3 bases not matched to a gene. CDR3 length: 14 residues. Germline lookup yields CDR1 SEHNR and CDR2 FQNEAQ (reference sequence). CDR3 loop: CASSRGQGGYGYTF. The CDR3 nucleotides read TGTGCCAGCAGCCGGGGACAGGGGGGCTATGGCTACACCTTC.

V gene TRBV2 combines with J gene TRBJ2-7, with D tentatively TRBD1 (6 bases). The CDR3 totals 15 residues. V was trimmed by 4 bases and J by 0 bases, leaving 13 bases between them. Germline values: CDR1 SNHLY, CDR2 FYNNEI. CDR3 residues: CASSVGTLSSYEQYF. Written as DNA, the CDR3 is TGTGCCAGCAGTGTTGGGACACTCAGCTCCTACGAGCAGTACTTC. Full variable domain (missing parts from reference TRBV2 and TRBJ2-7): EPEVTQTPSHQVTQMGQEVILRCVPISNHLYFYWYRQILGQKVEFLVSFYNNEISEKSEIFDDQFSVERPDGSNFTLKIRSTKLEDSAMYFCASSVGTLSSYEQYFGPGTRLTVT.

Here the CDR3 DNA reads TGTGCCTGGAGTGTAGAGGGGGTTATAAACACTGAAGCTTTCTTT. It is translated as CAWSVEGVINTEAFF. The V call is TRBV30, the J call TRBJ1-1; a possible D gene is TRBD1 (6 bases). Germline V gene sequence: CDR1 GTSNPN, CDR2 SVGIG (reference sequence). The CDR3 consists of 15 residues. The germline V and J ends were trimmed by 0 bases and 2 bases, with 13 bases remaining between them. The entire variable domain, with the rest obtained from reference TRBV30 and TRBJ1-1, is as follows: SQTIHQWPATLVQPVGSPLSLECTVEGTSNPNLYWYRQAAGRGLQLLFYSVGIGQISSEVPQNLSASRPQDRQFILSSKKLLLSDSGFYLCAWSVEGVINTEAFFGQGTRLTVV.